This T cell receptor (beta chain) originates from a study of blood T cell repertoires in COVID-19. CDR3 length: 16 amino acids. CDR1 MNHEY and CDR2 SVGEGT come from the germline V gene. Trimming pared 3 bases from V and 3 bases from J, leaving 15 bases between. Per the authors' pipeline: Amplification with reference gene primers provided the estimates of nucleated cell counts. TCRdb keeps only in-frame clones here, not all; method: immunoSEQ multiplex PCR. That table is the source of V, J and clone size, and D and trimming were worked out from the DNA. This table has 200,000 to 250,000 clones, about 88% appearing once.

This chain connects TRBV6-2 or TRBV6-3 to TRBJ2-1; D is possibly TRBD1 (6 bases). This TCR derives from a man between 45 and 60 years old with COVID-19, enrolled during active disease. The sequenced sample consisted of peripheral blood. The CDR3 bases are TGTGCCAGCAGTTATGGTGAGGACAGACACTACAATGAGCAGTTCTTC. Residues: CASSYGEDRHYNEQFF.